Below are 8 T cell receptor beta chains sequenced from a single sample in a study of shared clonotypes between healthy human individuals. Here immunoSEQ multiplex PCR was the method, and the copy in TCRdb shows in-frame clones only, minus some. The sample consists of some 2.4 million clones, 93% of them appearing once. Source material: naive CD4+ T cells from PBMCs. Indicated subset: CD45RA+ positively selected. The source is a man younger than 35 in good health. Some clones in this sample may be carry-over from other donors' samples.

The rearrangement uses TRBV4-2 and TRBJ2-7; D not resolved. Germline V gene lookup returns CDR1 LGHNA and CDR2 YNFKEQ. CDR3 length: 14 residues. Deletions cut 0 bases from V and 6 bases from J, with 12 bases between. In DNA, the CDR3 is TGTGCCAGCAGCCAAGAACGCCCTCCCTCCGAGCAGTACTTC. Encoded protein: CASSQERPPSEQYF.

The chain has TRBV18 and TRBJ2-1; 7 bases map to TRBD2. V gave up 3 bases and J gave up 4 bases; unmatched junction bases: 15. Germline V CDR1 and CDR2: KGHSH, LQKENI. The CDR3 contains 18 residues. The CDR3 loop is CASSPFTLAEEEYNEQFF. The CDR3 bases are TGTGCCAGCTCACCGTTTACGCTAGCGGAGGAGGAATACAATGAGCAGTTCTTC.

The chain links TRBV5-1 to TRBJ2-7, with a weak D call TRBD1 (6 bases). Germline-derived CDR1 and CDR2 are SGHRS and YFSETQ. This CDR3 is built from 15 residues. V gave up 4 bases and J gave up 2 bases, with 16 bases separating them. The CDR3 DNA reads as TGCGCCAGCAGCCTTGGGCCGACAGGCCCCTACGAGCAGTACTTC. Its protein product is CASSLGPTGPYEQYF.

This chain links TRBV6-1 with TRBJ1-1; the D gene is possibly TRBD1 (5 bases). Germline V gene lookup returns CDR1 MNHNS and CDR2 SASEGT. The CDR3 loop spans 13 amino acids. V was cut by 7 bases and J by 6 bases, with 15 bases left in between. This CDR3 is CASNNRQEAEAFF. The CDR3 DNA reads as TGTGCCAGCAACAACAGGCAAGAAGCTGAAGCTTTCTTT.

The rearrangement joins TRBV6-6 to TRBJ2-3; D is unresolved. CDR1 MNHNY and CDR2 SVGAGI come from the germline V gene (reference sequence). V lost 8 bases and J 9 bases, leaving 12 bases between the germline ends. The CDR3 spans 11 residues. DNA of the CDR3: TGTGCCAGCGAGGAAATTGGGACGCAGTATTTT. Protein sequence: CASEEIGTQYF.

V and J are TRBV10-3 and TRBJ1-1; 9 bases agree with TRBD1. The CDR3 sequence is 13 residues long. Germline loops: CDR1 ENHRY, CDR2 SYGVKD. V shed 6 bases, J shed 3 bases, and the junction held 2 bases outside the gene matches. The CDR3 here is CAIRQGADTEAFF. The CDR3 DNA reads TGTGCCATCAGACAGGGGGCGGACACTGAAGCTTTCTTT.

The gene calls are TRBV2 and TRBJ2-3; D tentatively fits TRBD1 or TRBD2 (5 bases each). V lost 10 bases and J lost 6, with 11 bases in between. Germline V gene data show CDR1 as SNHLY and CDR2 as FYNNEI. This CDR3 is 11 amino acids long. In DNA form, the CDR3 reads TGTGCCAAGGGGAGAGATGATACGCAGTATTTT. Encoded protein: CAKGRDDTQYF.

A single count supports this clone. The chain couples TRBV18 to TRBJ2-3; 14 bases fit TRBD2. CDR1 is KGHSH, CDR2 LQKENI, per germline. The CDR3 consists of 16 residues. J was trimmed by 7 bases and V by 3 bases; bases with no gene match: 6. The CDR3 region is CASSPGTSGSINTQYF. CDR3 nucleotide sequence: TGTGCCAGCTCACCGGGGACTAGCGGGAGTATAAATACGCAGTATTTT. Based on the CDR3 plus reference TRBV18 and TRBJ2-3, the full variable domain is NAGVMQNPRHLVRRRGQEARLRCSPMKGHSHVYWYRQLPEEGLKFMVYLQKENIIDESGMPKERFSAEFPKEGPSILRIQQVVRGDSAAYFCASSPGTSGSINTQYFGPGTRLTVL.